Presented here are 22 T cell receptor beta chains from one specimen sequenced in a study of shared clonotypes between healthy human individuals. Sequencing was performed with immunoSEQ multiplex PCR; in TCRdb, only in-frame clones are kept and a portion is missing. The profile shows about a million clones, roughly 77% of them singletons. The sample consisted of memory CD4+ T cells from PBMCs. The sample's subset: CD45RA-negative fraction. The origin of the receptors is a man younger than 35 in good health. Some clones in this sample may be carry-over from other donors' samples.

The chain carries TRBV6-6 and TRBJ2-7; possible D gene TRBD1, 5 bases. Germline V CDR1 and CDR2: MNHNY, SVGAGI (reference sequence). V shed 5 bases and J shed 7 bases, with 15 bases lying between them. The CDR3 length is 13 residues. The CDR3 region has the DNA TGTGCCAGCAGTCAGGGCCCCCCGGATGAGCAGTACTTC. As protein: CASSQGPPDEQYF.

The rearrangement uses TRBV5-1 and TRBJ2-7; D is perhaps TRBD1 (5 bases). Germline-derived CDR1 and CDR2 are SGHRS and YFSETQ. CDR3 length: 13 amino acids. Trimming left V 2 bases short and J 5 bases short, with 11 bases between. The CDR3 here is CASSFGEGDEQYF. CDR3 in DNA: TGCGCCAGCAGCTTTGGGGAAGGGGACGAGCAGTACTTC.

Points on this clone: This may stem from a read error, because a much larger clone lies one nucleotide away. This chain connects TRBV6-1 to TRBJ2-5, with D perhaps TRBD1 or TRBD2 (6 bases each). Germline V lookup: CDR1 MNHNS, CDR2 SASEGT. The CDR3 covers 15 residues. Trimming cost V 8 bases and J 6 bases, with 22 bases left between them. The CDR3 sequence is CASPSGGTSRKTQYF. The DNA of the CDR3 is TGTGCCAGCCCGAGTGGCGGGACAAGTAGGAAGACCCAGTACTTC.

V and J are TRBV9 and TRBJ2-7; D might be TRBD1 (6 bases). The CDR3 totals 17 residues. CDR1 is SGDLS, CDR2 YYNGEE, per germline. Deletions cut 3 bases from V and 7 bases from J, with 26 bases between. The DNA for the CDR3 is TGTGCCAGCAGCGGGGGTTCAGGGGACACCCTCTCAGGGGAGCAGTACTTC. Its protein is CASSGGSGDTLSGEQYF.

Details on this clone: In the same sample, other DNA sequences code for this CDR3. The V call is TRBV29-1, the J call TRBJ2-7, with D hard to call. The germline gives CDR1 SQVTM, CDR2 ANQGSEA. Trimming cost V 4 bases and J 0 bases, with 4 bases left between them. The CDR3 has 11 amino acids. CDR3 amino acids: CSVASSYEQYF. CDR3 in DNA: TGCAGCGTTGCCTCCTCCTACGAGCAGTACTTC.

The V call is TRBV18, the J call TRBJ1-2; 9 bases line up with TRBD1. The V gene's germline CDR1 is KGHSH and CDR2 LQKENI. CDR3 length: 15 amino acids. J was trimmed by 2 bases and V by 2 bases; bases with no gene match: 3. CDR3 bases: TGTGCCAGCTCACCATGGACAGGGGAAAACTATGGCTACACCTTC. Protein: CASSPWTGENYGYTF. Full variable domain (rest looked up from reference TRBV18 and TRBJ1-2): NAGVMQNPRHLVRRRGQEARLRCSPMKGHSHVYWYRQLPEEGLKFMVYLQKENIIDESGMPKERFSAEFPKEGPSILRIQQVVRGDSAAYFCASSPWTGENYGYTFGSGTRLTVV.

The chain couples TRBV6-1 to TRBJ2-7; D ambiguous. The germline gives CDR1 MNHNS, CDR2 SASEGT. The V end was cut by 6 bases, the J end by 0 bases, with 6 bases between. The CDR3 length is 12 residues. The CDR3 is CASRRSSYEQYF. CDR3 DNA: TGTGCCAGCAGAAGGAGCTCCTACGAGCAGTACTTC.

V is TRBV7-2 and J is TRBJ2-5; no definite D call. Germline CDR1 is SGHTA and CDR2 is FQGNSA. The CDR3 spans 14 residues. The germline V and J ends were trimmed by 1 base and 5 bases, with 11 bases remaining between them. CDR3 sequence (DNA): TGTGCCAGCAGCTTAGATTGGGGTAGGGAGACCCAGTACTTC. Its translation is CASSLDWGRETQYF.

Note on this clone: An end of the junction does not agree with germline; a read error may underlie this. The chain uses TRBV7-2 and TRBJ2-7, with a tentative D call TRBD2 (6 bases). The CDR3 is 14 residues long. Germline assignment: CDR1 SGHTA and CDR2 FQGNSA. CDR3 residues: CASSPGLSGYGQYF. In nucleotides, the CDR3 is TGTGCCAGCAGCCCGGGCCTTAGCGGCTACGGGCAGTACTTC.

A note on this clone: Additional DNA sequences in this sample encode the identical CDR3. This sequence joins TRBV7-9 and TRBJ1-5; no firm D call. Germline assignment: CDR1 SEHNR and CDR2 FQNEAQ (reference sequence). This CDR3 spans 13 amino acids. Trimming took off 2 bases at V and 4 bases at J, with 6 bases between the two ends. The DNA for the CDR3 is TGTGCCAGCAGCTTATCGGGTAATCAGCCCCAGCATTTT. This gives the protein CASSLSGNQPQHF.

The rearrangement uses TRBV13 and TRBJ2-3; D call uncertain. The CDR3 has 14 residues. The V gene's germline CDR1 is PRHDT and CDR2 FYEKMQ (reference sequence). Trimming removed 2 bases from V and 2 bases from J, with 8 bases in between. The CDR3 loop is CASSLISFTDTQYF. In DNA, the CDR3 is TGTGCCAGCAGCTTAATAAGTTTCACAGATACGCAGTATTTT. The full variable domain, its missing parts supplied by reference TRBV13 and TRBJ2-3, is AAGVIQSPRHLIKEKRETATLKCYPIPRHDTVYWYQQGPGQDPQFLISFYEKMQSDKGSIPDRFSAQQFSDYHSELNMSSLELGDSALYFCASSLISFTDTQYFGPGTRLTVL.

This chain links TRBV18 with TRBJ2-1; 8 bases are shared with TRBD2. Germline V lookup: CDR1 KGHSH, CDR2 LQKENI. The CDR3 has 15 amino acids. With 5 bases clipped from V and 6 bases from J, the junction kept 9 bases outside the gene matches. The CDR3 DNA reads TGTGCCAGCTCAAGAAGCGGGAGTCCGGCCAATGAGCAGTTCTTC. Its protein is CASSRSGSPANEQFF.

The rearrangement links TRBV30 to TRBJ2-1; 10 nucleotides agree with TRBD2. The CDR3 covers 14 residues. The germline V gene encodes CDR1 GTSNPN and CDR2 SVGIG (reference sequence). The trim removed 4 bases at V and 4 bases at J, leaving 4 bases unmatched. CDR3: CAWNLAGVYNEQFF. The CDR3 bases are TGTGCCTGGAACCTAGCGGGAGTGTACAATGAGCAGTTCTTC.

This clone was detected ten times or more. The rearrangement uses TRBV11-2 and TRBJ2-7; D is uncertain. CDR1 and CDR2 from the germline V gene are SGHAT and FQNNGV. The V end lost 1 base, the J end lost 2 bases, and 12 bases lay between the germline ends. The CDR3 runs to 15 residues. The CDR3 here is CASSLAPATPYEQYF. Written as DNA, the CDR3 is TGTGCCAGCAGCTTAGCCCCAGCGACTCCCTACGAGCAGTACTTC.

The chain has TRBV5-1 and TRBJ1-1; TRBD1 might be the D (6 bases). Germline V lookup: CDR1 SGHRS, CDR2 YFSETQ. The V end lost 4 bases, the J end lost 4 bases, and 14 bases lay between the germline ends. This CDR3 comprises 14 residues. CDR3 DNA sequence: TGCGCCAGCAGCCAAGAAACAGGGACCACTGAAGCTTTCTTT. Protein: CASSQETGTTEAFF.

The chain couples TRBV7-3 to TRBJ2-5; TRBD2 aligns across 11 bases. The germline V gene encodes CDR1 SGHTA and CDR2 FQGTGA. Trimming removed 2 bases from V and 3 bases from J; junction bases left unmatched: 11. The CDR3 totals 18 residues. The DNA for the CDR3 is TGTGCCAGCAGCTTAGGGGGCGGCAGACTAGCGGGAAAAGAGACCCAGTACTTC. Its translation is CASSLGGGRLAGKETQYF.

This clone was counted many times. V usage is TRBV27 and J usage is TRBJ2-4; D gene unclear. The germline V gene has CDR1 MNHEY and CDR2 SMNVEV (reference sequence). The length of the CDR3 is 14 residues. V was shortened by 4 bases and J by 6 bases, with 13 bases between the two germline ends. The CDR3 protein is CASSSPSIRNIQYF. The CDR3 region has the DNA TGTGCCAGCAGTTCCCCGTCCATTAGAAACATTCAGTACTTC.

The chain has TRBV6-1 and TRBJ1-1; no clear D. The ends were cut back, 6 bases at V and 5 bases at J, with 16 bases in the middle. Germline values: CDR1 MNHNS, CDR2 SASEGT. The CDR3 totals 14 residues. CDR3 sequence reads: CASSPREPRTEAFF. The CDR3 DNA sequence: TGTGCCAGCAGCCCCAGAGAGCCGAGAACTGAAGCTTTCTTT.

The V gene is TRBV7-3, the J gene TRBJ1-1, with 8 nucleotides matching TRBD1. Germline values: CDR1 SGHTA, CDR2 FQGTGA. The CDR3 consists of 13 residues. With 5 bases clipped from V and 8 bases from J, the junction kept 7 bases outside the gene matches. Here the CDR3 DNA reads TGTGCCAGCAGCCAAGTCCAGGGGGCCGAAGCTTTCTTT. Translation: CASSQVQGAEAFF.

The chain is built from TRBV7-9 and TRBJ1-6; possible D gene TRBD1, 6 bases. The germline V gene has CDR1 SEHNR and CDR2 FQNEAQ (reference sequence). Deletions cut 5 bases from V and 10 bases from J, with 15 bases between. The CDR3 loop spans 14 amino acids. DNA of the CDR3: TGTGCCAGCAGCGAAGAGGGGGTAGGGTCACCCCTCCACTTT. Residues: CASSEEGVGSPLHF.

This chain joins TRBV7-3 and TRBJ2-3; a weak D match, TRBD2 (6 bases). There are 15 residues in the CDR3. The V and J ends lost 5 bases and 3 bases respectively, with 15 bases between them. CDR1 is SGHTA and CDR2 is FQGTGA in the germline V gene. The CDR3 sequence is CASSPSRSGTDTQYF. For the CDR3, the DNA is TGTGCCAGCAGCCCTTCGAGGAGCGGGACAGATACGCAGTATTTT.

This clone has only a few counts. The chain joins TRBV18 to TRBJ1-1; 8 bases map to TRBD1. Trimming removed 5 bases from V and 1 base from J; junction bases left unmatched: 6. The CDR3 loop spans 15 amino acids. Germline values: CDR1 KGHSH, CDR2 LQKENI. The CDR3 DNA is TGTGCCAGCTCAGCTAACAGGGGGGGGAACACTGAAGCTTTCTTT. Protein: CASSANRGGNTEAFF. Drawing the rest from reference TRBV18 and TRBJ1-1, the complete variable domain is NAGVMQNPRHLVRRRGQEARLRCSPMKGHSHVYWYRQLPEEGLKFMVYLQKENIIDESGMPKERFSAEFPKEGPSILRIQQVVRGDSAAYFCASSANRGGNTEAFFGQGTRLTVV.